This TCR beta chain was captured by sequencing in a study of blood T cell repertoires in COVID-19. Trimming cost V 5 bases and J 0 bases, with 17 bases left between them. This CDR3 spans 16 amino acids. Germline lookup yields CDR1 LNHDA and CDR2 SQIVND (reference sequence). The repertoire was sequenced with immunoSEQ multiplex PCR; TCRdb's copy has only in-frame clones and lacks some. The sample carries about 97,000 clones, around 87% recorded once. This TCR was sampled from a human donor in a cohort sampled during active COVID-19. The chain is built from TRBV19 and TRBJ2-7; D perhaps matches TRBD1 (5 bases). The specimen sequenced was peripheral blood. The CDR3 DNA sequence: TGTGCCAGTAGTGCCCGGACACTAAGCTTCTCCTACGAGCAGTACTTC. Translating it yields CASSARTLSFSYEQYF.